These 27 T cell receptor beta chains were all obtained from the same sample, sequenced in a study of CD8 T cells in ankylosing spondylitis. These receptors have no known antigen. Broader study findings: Apparently characteristic of ankylosing spondylitis blood was a TCR beta motif (roughly 8 highly homologous variants).

TCRdb re-called the 5' RACE reads through MiXCR, storing one row per CDR3 protein. Among about 420,000 distinct CDR3 sequences, 20% to 25% were seen once, and the ten largest hold about 15%. Sample: blood, either unsorted or a sorted T cell fraction (not recorded which). These receptors originate from a male donor with ankylosing spondylitis.

This chain connects TRBV20-1 to TRBJ2-2; D unclear. Between the trimmed V and J ends, which lost 3 bases and 3 bases, there was a span of 5 bases. The CDR3 spans 12 residues. Germline CDR1 is DFQATT and CDR2 is SNEGSKA (reference sequence). The CDR3 protein is CSARLDTGELFF. The CDR3 DNA is TGCAGTGCTAGGCTAGACACCGGGGAGCTGTTTTTT.

The chain couples TRBV4-2 to TRBJ2-3; D may be TRBD2 (5 bases). From germline, CDR1 is LGHNA and CDR2 YNFKEQ. Between the trimmed V and J ends, which lost 0 bases and 0 bases, there was a span of 10 bases. The CDR3 extends over 16 amino acids. The chain's CDR3 is CASSQDGGRSTDTQYF. The CDR3 DNA reads as TGTGCCAGCAGCCAAGATGGCGGGCGGAGCACAGATACGCAGTATTTT.

Ten or more counts support this clonotype. The gene calls are TRBV12-3 or TRBV12-4 and TRBJ1-5, with D hard to call. V was shortened by 6 bases and J by 8 bases, with 11 bases between the two germline ends. This CDR3 comprises 12 residues. This CDR3 is CASSNNQEPQHF. The CDR3 nucleotides read TGTGCCAGCAGCAATAATCAAGAGCCCCAGCATTTT.

This sequence joins TRBV14 and TRBJ2-2; 9 nucleotides match TRBD2. CDR3 length equals 20 residues. Germline assignment: CDR1 SGHDN and CDR2 FVKESK. Losses at the gene ends were 0 bases for V and 0 bases for J; bases not matched to a gene: 11. The CDR3 loop is CASSQDWGLADNANTGELFF. In nucleotides, the CDR3 is TGTGCCAGCAGCCAAGATTGGGGACTAGCTGATAACGCGAACACCGGGGAGCTGTTTTTT.

The chain recombines TRBV20-1 with TRBJ2-5; TRBD1 matches at 8 bases. CDR3 size: 13 residues. The J segment lost 5 bases and the V segment lost 4 bases, leaving 6 bases of the junction unmatched. In germline, CDR1 is DFQATT, CDR2 SNEGSKA (reference sequence). CDR3 in amino acids: CSATDRGWETQYF. The CDR3, as DNA: TGCAGTGCTACCGACAGGGGTTGGGAGACCCAGTACTTC.

Concerning this clonotype itself: The junction differs from germline at one of its ends, possibly a read error. This chain joins TRBV3-1 and TRBJ2-1, with TRBD2 as a possible D gene (5 bases). CDR1 LGHDT and CDR2 YNNKEL come from the germline V gene (reference sequence). The CDR3 runs to 15 residues. The CDR3 is CASSQVKRPYDEQFF. The CDR3 DNA follows: TGTGCCAGCAGCCAAGTTAAGCGGCCCTACGATGAGCAGTTCTTC.

V usage is TRBV5-1 and J usage is TRBJ2-6; possibly TRBD2 for D (6 bases). V lost 2 bases and J lost 0, with 12 bases in between. Germline assignment: CDR1 SGHRS and CDR2 YFSETQ. CDR3 length: 17 residues. CDR3 residues: CASSLGGASSGANVLTF. As DNA, the CDR3 is TGCGCCAGCAGCTTAGGCGGGGCCAGCTCTGGGGCCAACGTCCTGACTTTC.

This clonotype has a handful of counts. The genes are TRBV12-3 or TRBV12-4 and TRBJ2-5, with unresolved D. The CDR3 consists of 14 residues. Trimming shortened V by 3 bases and J by 5 bases, and 13 bases separated the two germline ends. CDR3 protein: CASSFMPIVETQYF. The CDR3 DNA is TGTGCCAGCAGTTTTATGCCCATCGTTGAGACCCAGTACTTC.

The rearrangement joins TRBV5-6 to TRBJ1-2; 8 bases map to TRBD1. The germline gives CDR1 SGHDT, CDR2 YYEEEE. The CDR3 sequence is 13 residues long. V lost 4 bases and J lost 7; bases outside the gene matches: 6. This chain's CDR3 is CASSADRGSGYTF. The CDR3 DNA reads TGTGCCAGCAGCGCCGACAGGGGATCTGGCTACACCTTC.

This chain links TRBV7-8 with TRBJ2-2; 7 nucleotides align to TRBD1. Germline CDR1 SGHVS, CDR2 FQNEAQ. This CDR3 spans 14 amino acids. Trimming cost V 5 bases and J 7 bases; bases outside gene matches: 7. DNA of the CDR3: TGTGCCAGCAGCAGACAGGGAAGGGACGGGGAGCTGTTTTTT. It specifies CASSRQGRDGELFF.

This clonotype showed up just a few times. This chain connects TRBV12-3 or TRBV12-4 to TRBJ2-3; D ambiguous. Trimming removed 1 base at V and 6 bases at J, with 8 bases between. The CDR3 is made up of 13 amino acids. The CDR3 is CASSLDPRDTQYF. The CDR3 region has the DNA TGTGCCAGCAGTTTAGACCCCAGGGATACGCAGTATTTT.

The chain combines TRBV12-3 or TRBV12-4 with TRBJ2-3; D is possibly TRBD1 or TRBD2 (7 bases each). The V end lost 10 bases, the J end lost 4 bases, and 18 bases lay between the germline ends. The CDR3 covers 14 residues. CDR3 sequence reads: CATTRQGGADTQYF. In DNA, the CDR3 is TGTGCCACAACCCGACAGGGAGGGGCAGATACGCAGTATTTT.

This clonotype was counted between two and nine times. The J gene is TRBJ1-2, the V gene TRBV7-2, with TRBD1 matching over 10 bases. This CDR3 is built from 14 residues. In germline, CDR1 is SGHTA, CDR2 FQGNSA. Unmatched junction bases numbered 3, after V lost 0 bases and J lost 8 bases. CDR3 sequence (DNA): TGTGCCAGCAGCTTAGCGGGGACAGGGGTAGGCTACACCTTC. Its translation is CASSLAGTGVGYTF. The variable domain in full, with the rest retrieved from reference TRBV7-2 and TRBJ1-2, is GAGVSQSPSNKVTEKGKDVELRCDPISGHTALYWYRQSLGQGLEFLIYFQGNSAPDKSGLPSDRFSAERTGGSVSTLTIQRTQQEDSAVYLCASSLAGTGVGYTFGSGTRLTVV.

The chain has TRBV5-1 and TRBJ2-1; D gene ambiguous. Germline lookup yields CDR1 SGHRS and CDR2 YFSETQ. The CDR3 extends over 12 amino acids. The V gene lost 2 bases and the J gene lost 8 bases, with 8 bases spanning the gap. The CDR3 sequence: CASSFPADEQFF. CDR3 coding DNA: TGCGCCAGCAGCTTCCCGGCGGATGAGCAGTTCTTC. Full variable domain (missing parts from reference TRBV5-1 and TRBJ2-1): KAGVTQTPRYLIKTRGQQVTLSCSPISGHRSVSWYQQTPGQGLQFLFEYFSETQRNKGNFPGRFSGRQFSNSRSEMNVSTLELGDSALYLCASSFPADEQFFGPGTRLTVL.

The V gene is TRBV12-3 or TRBV12-4, the J gene TRBJ2-2; D gene uncertain. The CDR3 extends over 13 amino acids. V lost 3 bases and J lost 6, with 8 bases in between. The CDR3 reads CASSFPSSGELFF. In nucleotides, the CDR3 is TGTGCCAGCAGTTTTCCTTCTTCCGGGGAGCTGTTTTTT.

This clonotype was detected only a few times. This chain connects TRBV2 to TRBJ1-2, with D hard to call. CDR1 is SNHLY and CDR2 is FYNNEI in the germline V gene. This CDR3 is built from 14 residues. V was trimmed by 0 bases and J by 7 bases, leaving 12 bases between them. The CDR3 DNA sequence: TGTGCCAGCAGTGAAGCGGTACGAACTGGTGGCTACACCTTC. Residues: CASSEAVRTGGYTF.

The chain employs TRBV6-2 or TRBV6-3 and TRBJ2-7, with 10 bases that match TRBD1. In germline, CDR1 is MNHEY, CDR2 SVGEGT. CDR3 length: 16 residues. Trimming cost V 6 bases and J 0 bases; bases outside gene matches: 8. The chain's CDR3 is CASRRQGAQSSYEQYF. The CDR3 nucleotides read TGTGCCAGCAGAAGACAGGGGGCTCAGTCCTCCTACGAGCAGTACTTC.

The rearrangement uses TRBV6-1 and TRBJ2-7; 9 nucleotides agree with TRBD1. The CDR3 spans 16 residues. Germline assignment: CDR1 MNHNS and CDR2 SASEGT. V gave up 1 base and J gave up 5 bases; unmatched junction bases: 9. CDR3 in amino acids: CASSEGMGQGSNEQYF. For the CDR3, the DNA is TGTGCCAGCAGTGAAGGAATGGGACAGGGATCTAACGAGCAGTACTTC.

This clonotype was seen more than once but under ten times. The CDR3 reads CASSLSRGTTEAFF. The CDR3 DNA reads as TGCGCCAGCAGCTTGTCGCGGGGGACTACTGAAGCTTTCTTT. The chain combines TRBV5-1 with TRBJ1-1; a weak D match, TRBD1 (5 bases). The CDR3 covers 14 residues. Germline CDR1 is SGHRS and CDR2 is YFSETQ. V gave up 1 base and J gave up 5 bases, with 12 bases separating them.

This clonotype was seen a few times. This chain uses TRBV29-1 with TRBJ2-3; D gene unclear. Trimming removed 1 base at V and 5 bases at J, with 10 bases between. The CDR3 covers 13 residues. Germline lookup yields CDR1 SQVTM and CDR2 ANQGSEA. CDR3 DNA sequence: TGCAGCGTTGAAGCTCCACCCCTAGATACGCAGTATTTT. It specifies CSVEAPPLDTQYF.

This clonotype was seen only a few times. The rearrangement joins TRBV11-2 to TRBJ1-1, with D uncertain. The CDR3 consists of 17 residues. V was shortened by 0 bases and J by 0 bases, with 14 bases between the two germline ends. Looked up from germline, CDR1 is SGHAT and CDR2 is FQNNGV. CDR3 DNA: TGTGCCAGCAGCTTAGAAGGACCATATTTAATGAACACTGAAGCTTTCTTT. This sequence encodes CASSLEGPYLMNTEAFF.

This clonotype has only a few counts. The rearrangement uses TRBV11-2 and TRBJ2-7; the D gene is possibly TRBD2 (6 bases). The CDR3 extends over 14 amino acids. CDR1 and CDR2 (germline): SGHAT, FQNNGV. Trimming stripped 3 bases from V and 6 bases from J, with 15 bases between. The CDR3 here is CASSFHREPGEQYF. CDR3 coding DNA: TGTGCCAGCAGCTTTCACCGGGAGCCCGGCGAGCAGTACTTC.

This chain joins TRBV9 and TRBJ1-1, with D unresolved. CDR1 and CDR2 from the germline V gene are SGDLS and YYNGEE. The length of the CDR3 is 15 residues. Trimming took 3 bases from V and 0 from J, leaving 12 bases between them. CDR3 in amino acids: CASSGRERMNTEAFF. In nucleotides, the CDR3 is TGTGCCAGCAGCGGTCGTGAGAGGATGAACACTGAAGCTTTCTTT.

Only a few counts were recorded for this clonotype. The chain employs TRBV20-1 and TRBJ2-1, with 9 positions matching TRBD2. Trimming cost V 5 bases and J 6 bases; bases outside gene matches: 11. This CDR3 is 15 amino acids long. Germline lookup yields CDR1 DFQATT and CDR2 SNEGSKA (reference sequence). The CDR3 region is CSAARLAARVNEQFF. CDR3 coding DNA: TGCAGTGCTGCCCGACTAGCGGCGAGGGTCAATGAGCAGTTCTTC.

This clonotype was counted many times. This rearrangement joins TRBV29-1 to TRBJ2-7; D is unresolved. Trimming removed 5 bases from V and 1 base from J, with 6 bases in between. Germline lookup yields CDR1 SQVTM and CDR2 ANQGSEA. This CDR3 is 11 amino acids long. The DNA of the CDR3 is TGCAGCGTTAGAACTTCCTACGAGCAGTACTTC. Protein: CSVRTSYEQYF.

The chain has TRBV5-1 and TRBJ1-1; unclear D gene. Germline V gene data show CDR1 as SGHRS and CDR2 as YFSETQ. V shed 0 bases and J shed 0 bases, with 6 bases lying between them. The CDR3 contains 14 residues. As DNA, the CDR3 is TGCGCCAGCAGCTTGGACGCGGTGAACACTGAAGCTTTCTTT. Amino acids: CASSLDAVNTEAFF.

There are a few counts of this clonotype. The V and J genes are TRBV10-3 and TRBJ2-1, with a weak D call TRBD2 (5 bases). CDR3 length equals 16 residues. Between the trimmed V and J ends, which lost 0 bases and 7 bases, there was a span of 16 bases. The germline CDR1 and CDR2 sequences are ENHRY and SYGVKD. The DNA for the CDR3 is TGTGCCATCAGTGAGTCCAGTATCGGGGTTCGGAATGAGCAGTTCTTC. This sequence encodes CAISESSIGVRNEQFF.